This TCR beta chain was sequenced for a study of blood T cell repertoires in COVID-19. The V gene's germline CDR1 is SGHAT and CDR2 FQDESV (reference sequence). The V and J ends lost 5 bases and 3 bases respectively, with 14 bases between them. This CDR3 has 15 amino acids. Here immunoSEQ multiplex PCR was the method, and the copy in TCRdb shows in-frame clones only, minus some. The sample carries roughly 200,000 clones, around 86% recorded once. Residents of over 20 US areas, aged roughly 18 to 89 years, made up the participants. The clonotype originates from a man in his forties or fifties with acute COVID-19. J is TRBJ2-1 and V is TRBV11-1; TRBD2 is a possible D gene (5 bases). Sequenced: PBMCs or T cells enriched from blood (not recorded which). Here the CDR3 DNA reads TGTGCCAGCAGCCCCAGGAGCGGATACTACAATGAGCAGTTCTTC. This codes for CASSPRSGYYNEQFF.